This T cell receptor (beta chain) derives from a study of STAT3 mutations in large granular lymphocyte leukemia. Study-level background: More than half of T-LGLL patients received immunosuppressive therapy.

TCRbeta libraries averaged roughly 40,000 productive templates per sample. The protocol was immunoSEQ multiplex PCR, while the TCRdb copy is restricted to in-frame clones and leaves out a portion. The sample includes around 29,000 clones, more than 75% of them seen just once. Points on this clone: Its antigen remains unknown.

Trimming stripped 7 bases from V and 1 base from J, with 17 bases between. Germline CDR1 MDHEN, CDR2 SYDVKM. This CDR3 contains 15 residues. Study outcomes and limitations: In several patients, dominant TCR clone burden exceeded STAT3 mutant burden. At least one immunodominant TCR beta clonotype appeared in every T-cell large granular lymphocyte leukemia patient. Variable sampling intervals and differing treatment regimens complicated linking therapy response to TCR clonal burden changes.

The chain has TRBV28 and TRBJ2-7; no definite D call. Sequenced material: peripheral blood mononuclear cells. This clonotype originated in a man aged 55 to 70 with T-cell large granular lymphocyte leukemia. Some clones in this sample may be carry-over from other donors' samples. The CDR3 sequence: CASKLRRSESYEQYF. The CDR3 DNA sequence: TGTGCCAGCAAACTCCGGAGATCGGAGTCCTACGAGCAGTACTTC.